The 5 T cell receptor beta chains below come from one sample, sequenced in a study of cytomegalovirus exposure and HLA in healthy donors. Primers: 60 Vbeta forward and 13 Jbeta reverse. Clones were read by immunoSEQ multiplex PCR, and TCRdb kept only the in-frame ones, dropping some. The table lists some 150,000 clones, roughly 70% of them singletons. Sequenced: PBMCs. Every receptor here comes from a man in his thirties or forties in good health and CMV-seronegative.

J is TRBJ1-2 and V is TRBV4-3; 7 positions agree with TRBD1. The CDR3 is made up of 14 amino acids. The V gene end was trimmed by 7 bases and the J gene end by 1 base; junction bases not matched to a gene: 6. The germline V gene has CDR1 LGHNA and CDR2 YSLEER. In DNA form, the CDR3 reads TGCGCCAGCACCCTTCAGGGGGGTAACTATGGCTACACCTTC. Its translation: CASTLQGGNYGYTF.

The chain uses TRBV29-1 and TRBJ1-4, with 7 bases identical to TRBD1. This CDR3 region has 13 residues. The V gene end was trimmed by 5 bases and the J gene end by 6 bases; junction bases not matched to a gene: 6. Germline lookup yields CDR1 SQVTM and CDR2 ANQGSEA. The CDR3 region has the DNA TGCAGCGTTCGGGGCAGGGGGGATGAAAAACTGTTTTTT. As protein: CSVRGRGDEKLFF.

The V call is TRBV4-3, the J call TRBJ2-5; 8 bases map to TRBD2. Germline V gives CDR1 LGHNA, CDR2 YSLEER. Trimming removed 2 bases from V and 1 base from J; junction bases left unmatched: 3. This CDR3 contains 15 residues. CDR3: CASSQRGGGQETQYF. The CDR3 region has the DNA TGCGCCAGCAGCCAACGGGGGGGTGGCCAAGAGACCCAGTACTTC.

The chain carries TRBV28 and TRBJ2-7; weak D call: TRBD2 (6 bases). This CDR3 has 15 amino acids. CDR1 and CDR2 (germline): MDHEN, SYDVKM. V lost 6 bases and J 0 bases, leaving 15 bases between the germline ends. The CDR3 here is CASSIGGKSSYEQYF. The CDR3 DNA reads as TGTGCCAGCAGCATTGGGGGGAAAAGCTCCTACGAGCAGTACTTC.

In its sample, this clone was seen a few times. The CDR3 region has the DNA TGTGCCAGCAGCGTACCGGGACAGGGAGAGACCCAGTACTTC. This translates into CASSVPGQGETQYF. The V gene is TRBV4-2, the J gene TRBJ2-5; 9 bases line up with TRBD1. Germline CDR1 and CDR2: LGHNA and YNFKEQ. This CDR3 contains 14 residues. The V segment lost 5 bases and the J segment 4 bases; nucleotides outside the gene matches: 5.